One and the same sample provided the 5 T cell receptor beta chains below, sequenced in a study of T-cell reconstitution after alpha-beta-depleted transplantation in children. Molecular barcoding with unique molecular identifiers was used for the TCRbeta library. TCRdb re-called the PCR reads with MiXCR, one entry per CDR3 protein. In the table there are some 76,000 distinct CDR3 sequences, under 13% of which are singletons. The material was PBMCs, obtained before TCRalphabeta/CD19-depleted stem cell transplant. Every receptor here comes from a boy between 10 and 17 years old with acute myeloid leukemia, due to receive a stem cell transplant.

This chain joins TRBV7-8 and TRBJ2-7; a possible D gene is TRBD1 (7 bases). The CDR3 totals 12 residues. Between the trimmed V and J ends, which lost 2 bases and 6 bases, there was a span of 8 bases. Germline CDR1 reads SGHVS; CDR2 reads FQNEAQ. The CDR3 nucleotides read TGTGCCAGCAGCTTACAGGGGGGCGAGCAGTACGTC. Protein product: CASSLQGGEQYV.

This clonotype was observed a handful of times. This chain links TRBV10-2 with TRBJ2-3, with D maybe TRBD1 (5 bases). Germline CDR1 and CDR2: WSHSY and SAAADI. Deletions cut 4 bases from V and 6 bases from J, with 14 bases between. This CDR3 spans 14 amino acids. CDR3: CASSADTLLDTQYF. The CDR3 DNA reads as TGCGCCAGCAGTGCGGACACCCTATTGGATACGCAGTATTTT.

The DNA of the CDR3 is TGTGCCAGCATCACCTATGGAGGGGCATACAATGAGCAGTTCTTC. It yields the protein CASITYGGAYNEQFF. This rearrangement joins TRBV6-5 to TRBJ2-1; perhaps TRBD2 as D (6 bases). The CDR3 is 15 residues long. Trimming stripped 7 bases from V and 4 bases from J, with 17 bases between. The germline V gene has CDR1 MNHEY and CDR2 SVGAGI.

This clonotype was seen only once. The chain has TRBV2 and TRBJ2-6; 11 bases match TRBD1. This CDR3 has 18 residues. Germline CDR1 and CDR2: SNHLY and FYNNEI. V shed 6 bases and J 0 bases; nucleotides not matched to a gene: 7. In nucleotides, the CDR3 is TGTGCCAGCAGATACTCCGGGACAGGGGGCTCTGGGGCCAACGTCCTGACTTTC. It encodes CASRYSGTGGSGANVLTF.

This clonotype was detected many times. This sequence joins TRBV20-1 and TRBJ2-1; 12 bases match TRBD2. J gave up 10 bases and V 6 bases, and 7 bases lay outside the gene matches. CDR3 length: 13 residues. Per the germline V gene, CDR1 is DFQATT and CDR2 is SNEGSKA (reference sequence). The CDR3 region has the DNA TGCAGTGCCCCTAGCGGGAGGGCCTGGGAGCAGTTCTTC. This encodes CSAPSGRAWEQFF.